A single sample is the source of the 8 T cell receptor beta chains below, sequenced in a study of T cells in Graves' hyperthyroidism and ophthalmopathy. TCR beta CDR3 regions were amplified from RNA transcripts. Initially, a first-round RT-PCR of the TCR CDR3 employed the HTBI primer set. In TCRdb, the multiplex PCR reads were re-called with MiXCR into one record per CDR3 protein. The sample has approximately 510,000 distinct CDR3 sequences; over 45% are singletons. The sequencing input was peripheral blood or thyroid tissue (not recorded which). These receptors all stem from an adult woman with Graves' disease, either hyperthyroidism or ophthalmopathy (not recorded which).

As concerns this clonotype: One base away lies a much larger clone, so this may be a sequencing read error. This chain joins TRBV7-9 and TRBJ2-5; D is uncertain. V was shortened by 5 bases and J by 4 bases, with 11 bases between the two germline ends. Germline CDR1 reads SEHNR; CDR2 reads FQNEAQ (reference sequence). This CDR3 has 13 residues. DNA for the CDR3: TGTGCCAGCAGCCTCCACTTACCAGAGACCCAGTACTTC. It is translated as CASSLHLPETQYF.

This clonotype was picked up many times. The rearrangement links TRBV29-1 to TRBJ2-5, with D possibly TRBD1 on 5 matching bases. Per germline, CDR1 SQVTM and CDR2 ANQGSEA. V lost 4 bases to trimming and J lost 2 bases, with 8 bases between them. CDR3 length equals 12 residues. The CDR3 reads CSVGQRQETQYF. CDR3 nucleotides: TGCAGCGTTGGACAGAGACAAGAGACCCAGTACTTC.

This chain connects TRBV2 to TRBJ2-7; D unclear. CDR3 length: 11 residues. Germline CDR1 SNHLY, CDR2 FYNNEI. With 8 bases removed from V and 1 base from J, the gap between germline ends came to 6 bases. The CDR3 bases are TGTGCCAGCTCTATGTCCTACGAGCAGTACTTC. Translated, it gives CASSMSYEQYF. Together with reference TRBV2 and TRBJ2-7, the CDR3 gives the full variable domain: EPEVTQTPSHQVTQMGQEVILRCVPISNHLYFYWYRQILGQKVEFLVSFYNNEISEKSEIFDDQFSVERPDGSNFTLKIRSTKLEDSAMYFCASSMSYEQYFGPGTRLTVT.

CDR3 amino acids: CASSRTDKETQYF. The CDR3 region has the DNA TGTGCCAGCAGCCGAACCGACAAAGAGACCCAGTACTTC. The V call is TRBV7-8, the J call TRBJ2-5; D is uncertain. Germline-derived CDR1 and CDR2 are SGHVS and FQNEAQ. This CDR3 contains 13 residues. The V end lost 5 bases, the J end lost 3 bases, and 10 bases lay between the germline ends. The full variable domain, in which reference TRBV7-8 and TRBJ2-5 provide the parts outside the CDR3, is GAGVSQSPRYKVAKRGQDVALRCDPISGHVSLFWYQQALGQGPEFLTYFQNEAQLDKSGLPSDRFFAERPEGSVSTLKIQRTQQEDSAVYLCASSRTDKETQYFGPGTRLLVL.

Points on this clonotype: This may come from a read error, since a much larger clone is one base off. V usage is TRBV10-3 and J usage is TRBJ2-2; 7 nucleotides line up with TRBD1. Losses at the gene ends were 5 bases for V and 5 bases for J; bases not matched to a gene: 8. The CDR3 runs to 15 residues. Germline lookup yields CDR1 ENHRY and CDR2 SYGVKD. CDR3 sequence (DNA): TGTGCCATCAGTAAGGGACAGTCAGCAACCGGGGAGCTGTTTTTT. This sequence encodes CAISKGQSATGELFF.

This clonotype was counted at least ten times. V gene TRBV12-3 or TRBV12-4 combines with J gene TRBJ1-1, with D perhaps matching TRBD1 (6 bases). The CDR3 runs to 14 residues. With 6 bases removed from V and 11 bases from J, the gap between germline ends came to 22 bases. The CDR3 sequence is CASRAWGQGLFAFF. CDR3 in DNA: TGTGCCAGCAGAGCTTGGGGCCAGGGGCTCTTTGCTTTCTTT.

In its sample, this clonotype was seen many times. The genes are TRBV28 and TRBJ1-2, with D possibly being TRBD1 (5 bases). Germline V CDR1 and CDR2: MDHEN, SYDVKM. CDR3 size: 12 residues. With 3 bases removed from V and 6 bases from J, the gap between germline ends came to 8 bases. The DNA of the CDR3 is TGTGCCAGCAGTTTTGACAGCCATGGCTACACCTTC. This translates into CASSFDSHGYTF.

Comment on this clonotype: Because the CDR3's place on the DNA is in doubt, the DNA is left out and the CDR3 is given as listed by TCRdb. CDR3: CASSFYICSAPSLYEPSSYEQYF. The chain recombines TRBV25-1 with TRBJ2-7; the D segment call TRBD2 is taken from the table without a DNA check. Ends included, the CDR3 has 23 residues. Germline V gene lookup returns CDR1 MGHDK and CDR2 SYGVNS.